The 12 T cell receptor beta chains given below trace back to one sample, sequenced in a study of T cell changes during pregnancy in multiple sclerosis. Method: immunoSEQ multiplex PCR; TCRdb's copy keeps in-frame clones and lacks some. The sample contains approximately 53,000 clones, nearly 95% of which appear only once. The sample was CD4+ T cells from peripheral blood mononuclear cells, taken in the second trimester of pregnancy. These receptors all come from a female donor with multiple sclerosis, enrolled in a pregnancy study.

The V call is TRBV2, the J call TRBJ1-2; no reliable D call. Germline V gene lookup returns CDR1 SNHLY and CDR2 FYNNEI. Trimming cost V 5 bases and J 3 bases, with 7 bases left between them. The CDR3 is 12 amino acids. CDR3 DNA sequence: TGTGCCAGCAGTCCGGCGGACTATGGCTACACCTTC. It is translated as CASSPADYGYTF. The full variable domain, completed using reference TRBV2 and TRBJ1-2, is EPEVTQTPSHQVTQMGQEVILRCVPISNHLYFYWYRQILGQKVEFLVSFYNNEISEKSEIFDDQFSVERPDGSNFTLKIRSTKLEDSAMYFCASSPADYGYTFGSGTRLTVV.

The CDR3 reads CTSSQGSSDPNYGYTF. In DNA, the CDR3 is TGCACCAGCAGCCAGGGCAGCTCTGACCCTAACTATGGCTACACCTTC. The chain has TRBV1 and TRBJ1-2; the table's TRBD1 call for D was not verified on the DNA. TRBV1 is noted as a pseudogene. The CDR3 is 16 residues long.

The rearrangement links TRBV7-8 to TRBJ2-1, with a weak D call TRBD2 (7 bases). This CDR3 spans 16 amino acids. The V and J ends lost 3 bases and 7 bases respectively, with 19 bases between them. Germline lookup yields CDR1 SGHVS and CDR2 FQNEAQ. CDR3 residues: CASSFPGGRLWNEQFF. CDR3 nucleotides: TGTGCCAGCAGCTTCCCCGGGGGGCGTCTGTGGAATGAGCAGTTCTTC.

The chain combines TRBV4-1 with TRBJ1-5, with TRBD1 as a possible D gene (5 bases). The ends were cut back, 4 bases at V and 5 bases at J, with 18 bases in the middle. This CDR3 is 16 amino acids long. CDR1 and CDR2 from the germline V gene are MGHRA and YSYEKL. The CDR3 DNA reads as TGCGCCAGCAGCCTCACCCCGGGGGGGGGTTATCAGCCCCAGCATTTT. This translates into CASSLTPGGGYQPQHF.

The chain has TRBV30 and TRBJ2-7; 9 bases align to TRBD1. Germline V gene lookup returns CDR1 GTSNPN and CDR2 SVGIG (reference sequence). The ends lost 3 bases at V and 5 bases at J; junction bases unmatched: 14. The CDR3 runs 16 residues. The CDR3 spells CAWRPIRGQGTHEQYF. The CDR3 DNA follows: TGTGCCTGGAGACCCATTCGGGGACAGGGTACCCACGAGCAGTACTTC.

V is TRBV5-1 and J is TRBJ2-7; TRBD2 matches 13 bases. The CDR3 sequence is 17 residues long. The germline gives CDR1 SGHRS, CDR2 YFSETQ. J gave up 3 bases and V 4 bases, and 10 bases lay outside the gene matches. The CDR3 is CASSPNLLAGGGYEQYF. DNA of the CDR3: TGCGCCAGCAGCCCTAACTTACTAGCGGGGGGGGGCTACGAGCAGTACTTC.

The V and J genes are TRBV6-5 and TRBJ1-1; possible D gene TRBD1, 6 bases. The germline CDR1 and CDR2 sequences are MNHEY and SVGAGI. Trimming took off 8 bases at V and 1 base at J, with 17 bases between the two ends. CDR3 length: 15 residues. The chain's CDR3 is CASQKDSRGNTEAFF. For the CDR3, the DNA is TGTGCCAGCCAGAAGGACAGCAGGGGGAACACTGAAGCTTTCTTT.

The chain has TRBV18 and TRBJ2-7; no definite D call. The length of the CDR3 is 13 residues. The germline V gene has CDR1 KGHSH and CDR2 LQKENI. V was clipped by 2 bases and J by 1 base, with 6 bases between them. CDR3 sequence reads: CASSPSVSYEQYF. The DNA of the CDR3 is TGTGCCAGCTCACCATCGGTTTCCTACGAGCAGTACTTC.

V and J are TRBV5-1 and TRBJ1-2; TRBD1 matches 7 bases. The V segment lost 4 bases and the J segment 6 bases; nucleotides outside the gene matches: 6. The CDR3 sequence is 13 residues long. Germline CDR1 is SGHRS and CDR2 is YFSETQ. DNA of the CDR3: TGCGCCAGCAGCCAGACAGGGAGTGATGGCTACACCTTC. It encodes CASSQTGSDGYTF.

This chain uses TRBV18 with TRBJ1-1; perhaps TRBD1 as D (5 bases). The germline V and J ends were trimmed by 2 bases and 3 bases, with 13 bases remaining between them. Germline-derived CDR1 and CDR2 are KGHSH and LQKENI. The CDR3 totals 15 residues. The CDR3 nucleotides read TGTGCCAGCTCACCAACACCGGCAGGGTACACTGAAGCTTTCTTT. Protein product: CASSPTPAGYTEAFF. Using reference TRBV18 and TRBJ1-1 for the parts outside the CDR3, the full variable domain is NAGVMQNPRHLVRRRGQEARLRCSPMKGHSHVYWYRQLPEEGLKFMVYLQKENIIDESGMPKERFSAEFPKEGPSILRIQQVVRGDSAAYFCASSPTPAGYTEAFFGQGTRLTVV.

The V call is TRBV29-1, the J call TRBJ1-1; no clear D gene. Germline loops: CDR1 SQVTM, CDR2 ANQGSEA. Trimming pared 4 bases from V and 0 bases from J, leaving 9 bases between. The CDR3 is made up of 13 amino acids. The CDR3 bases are TGCAGCGTTGTTTTACAGATGAACACTGAAGCTTTCTTT. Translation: CSVVLQMNTEAFF. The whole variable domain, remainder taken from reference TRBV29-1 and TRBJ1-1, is SAVISQKPSRDICQRGTSLTIQCQVDSQVTMMFWYRQQPGQSLTLIATANQGSEATYESGFVIDKFPISRPNLTFSTLTVSNMSPEDSSIYLCSVVLQMNTEAFFGQGTRLTVV.

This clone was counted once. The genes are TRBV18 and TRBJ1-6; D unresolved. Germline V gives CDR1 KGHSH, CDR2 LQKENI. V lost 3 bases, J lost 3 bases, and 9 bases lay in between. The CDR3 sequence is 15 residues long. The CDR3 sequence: CASSPEDYYNSPLHF. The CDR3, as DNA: TGTGCCAGCTCACCGGAGGACTACTATAATTCACCCCTCCACTTT.